This TCR beta chain was recorded in a study of shared T cell receptors in the human thymus. CDR3 size: 15 residues. The germline gives CDR1 SGHTS, CDR2 YDEGEE. The trim removed 5 bases at V and 5 bases at J, leaving 10 bases unmatched. Only in-frame clones appear in the TCRdb table, and some are missing; sequencing was by immunoSEQ multiplex PCR. The table has 640,000 or so clones, more than 75% seen once. In addition, the sample was reused for a study of human thymus T cells.

The receptor was derived from a boy in the first two years of life with a congenital heart defect. The V gene is TRBV5-8, the J gene TRBJ2-1; TRBD1 aligns across 7 bases. Sequencing was carried out using thymocytes. The CDR3 here is CASSPRTGRNNEQFF. The CDR3 DNA reads as TGTGCCAGCAGTCCTCGGACAGGACGAAACAATGAGCAGTTCTTC.